This T cell receptor beta chain derives from a study of radiotherapy plus CTLA-4 blockade in lung cancer. Study-level findings and limits: The authors reported that early blood T cell clone dynamics, with interferon-beta, best predicted response.

In the case of this clone: Its target is not known.

Trimming took 1 base from V and 2 from J, leaving 15 bases between them. This CDR3 spans 16 amino acids. Germline V gene data show CDR1 as MDHEN and CDR2 as SYDVKM. Receiving focal radiation plus CTLA-4 blockade with ipilimumab were patients who had chemo-refractory metastatic non-small-cell lung cancer. Sequencing was performed with immunoSEQ multiplex PCR; in TCRdb, only in-frame clones are kept and a portion is missing. The sample carries 70,000 to 90,000 clones, 60% to 85% recorded once. This receptor was obtained from a human donor with non-small cell lung cancer whose response to radiotherapy plus ipilimumab could not be evaluated. Some clones in this sample may be carry-over from other donors' samples. The V and J genes are TRBV28 and TRBJ2-7, with D possibly TRBD2 on 5 matching bases. The sequencing here drew on peripheral blood, taken from a patient treated with radiotherapy plus ipilimumab. DNA of the CDR3: TGTGCCAGCAGTTTATCCCAAGGCAGGAGGCCCTACGAGCAGTACTTC. It yields the protein CASSLSQGRRPYEQYF.